These 28 T cell receptor beta chains share one sample of origin, sequenced in a study of cytomegalovirus exposure and HLA in healthy donors. The PCR employed 60 Vbeta primers together with 13 Jbeta primers. TCRdb's copy holds only in-frame clones and misses some; the assay was immunoSEQ multiplex PCR. Among some 120,000 clones listed, approximately 73% were seen once. Sequences were obtained from PBMCs. The origin of the receptors is a man in his 60s in good health and CMV-seropositive.

The V and J genes are TRBV2 and TRBJ1-3; TRBD1 matches at 7 bases. This CDR3 has 14 amino acids. Germline CDR1 and CDR2: SNHLY and FYNNEI. The V gene end was trimmed by 1 base and the J gene end by 4 bases; junction bases not matched to a gene: 1. The CDR3 protein is CASSEGDRGNTIYF. DNA for the CDR3: TGTGCCAGCAGTGAAGGGGACAGAGGAAACACCATATATTTT.

The genes are TRBV28 and TRBJ1-6, with 10 bases aligning to TRBD1. V shed 10 bases and J 8 bases; nucleotides not matched to a gene: 8. Germline CDR1 is MDHEN and CDR2 is SYDVKM. This CDR3 is built from 14 residues. The CDR3 bases are TGTGCCACGGGGAGGGGACAGGGGTATTCACCCCTCCACTTT. It encodes CATGRGQGYSPLHF.

The chain recombines TRBV28 with TRBJ1-5; D may be TRBD1 (5 bases). From germline, CDR1 is MDHEN and CDR2 SYDVKM. V was shortened by 6 bases and J by 5 bases, with 14 bases between the two germline ends. CDR3 size: 14 residues. Here the CDR3 DNA reads TGTGCCAGCAGCGGGACTGGGGGGGATCAGCCCCAGCATTTT. Residues: CASSGTGGDQPQHF.

The gene calls are TRBV21-1 and TRBJ2-2; the D call in the table, TRBD2, was not verified against the DNA. TRBV21-1 is a known pseudogene. The CDR3 covers 14 residues. The CDR3 loop is CASRAGGYTGELFF. For the CDR3, the DNA is TGTGCCAGCAGGGCGGGGGGTTACACCGGGGAGCTGTTTTTT.

V usage is TRBV6-1 and J usage is TRBJ2-7; D call uncertain. The CDR3 length is 16 residues. Deletions cut 0 bases from V and 0 bases from J, with 12 bases between. Germline V gene data show CDR1 as MNHNS and CDR2 as SASEGT. The CDR3 coding sequence is TGTGCCAGCAGTGAAGCGCTCGCTAAGAGCTCCTACGAGCAGTACTTC. Translated, it gives CASSEALAKSSYEQYF.

The genes are TRBV2 and TRBJ2-3; the D is unclear. The germline V gene encodes CDR1 SNHLY and CDR2 FYNNEI. The V end was cut by 6 bases, the J end by 0 bases, with 4 bases between. The CDR3 spans 12 residues. The CDR3 region is CASRLSTDTQYF. The DNA for the CDR3 is TGTGCCAGCAGGTTAAGCACAGATACGCAGTATTTT.

This chain uses TRBV5-1 with TRBJ2-3; 11 positions agree with TRBD2. CDR1 is SGHRS and CDR2 is YFSETQ in the germline V gene. This CDR3 is 15 amino acids long. V shed 1 base and J 5 bases; nucleotides not matched to a gene: 3. The CDR3, as DNA: TGCGCCAGCAGCTTGACTAGCGGGGGAGTAGATACGCAGTATTTT. It specifies CASSLTSGGVDTQYF.

The chain has TRBV6-1 and TRBJ1-6; unclear D gene. The germline V gene has CDR1 MNHNS and CDR2 SASEGT. Trimming removed 2 bases from V and 0 bases from J, with 11 bases in between. This CDR3 has 17 residues. CDR3 nucleotide sequence: TGTGCCAGCAGTGAAATGCCACTTGACTCCTATAATTCACCCCTCCACTTT. This encodes CASSEMPLDSYNSPLHF.

J is TRBJ2-5 and V is TRBV29-1; TRBD2 is a possible D gene (6 bases). Trimming pared 6 bases from V and 3 bases from J, leaving 14 bases between. Germline CDR1 is SQVTM and CDR2 is ANQGSEA. The CDR3 contains 13 residues. The CDR3 here is CSVVGGAKETQYF. The CDR3 DNA is TGCAGCGTCGTTGGCGGGGCTAAAGAGACCCAGTACTTC.

The CDR3 spells CAWSGRGGRETQYF. The CDR3 DNA follows: TGTGCCTGGAGTGGGCGGGGTGGGCGGGAGACCCAGTACTTC. The chain is built from TRBV30 and TRBJ2-5; maybe TRBD2 (6 bases). The ends were cut back, 1 base at V and 5 bases at J, with 14 bases in the middle. The CDR3 is 14 residues long. Germline-derived CDR1 and CDR2 are GTSNPN and SVGIG (reference sequence).

The CDR3 is CASSLAYSTDTYGYTF. The CDR3 nucleotides are TGTGCCAGCAGCTTAGCCTACTCGACTGATACCTATGGCTACACCTTC. This sequence joins TRBV7-9 and TRBJ1-2; D unclear. V lost 0 bases and J lost 4, with 15 bases in between. The germline CDR1 and CDR2 sequences are SEHNR and FQNEAQ (reference sequence). This CDR3 has 16 residues.

V is TRBV10-1 and J is TRBJ2-3, with TRBD1 matching 8 bases. Germline trimming cut 9 bases from V and 9 bases from J; bases unmatched to any gene: 20. This CDR3 is built from 16 residues. Germline lookup yields CDR1 WNHNN and CDR2 SYGVQD (reference sequence). CDR3 in amino acids: CASSGDSGQEVGTQYF. In DNA, the CDR3 is TGCGCCAGTTCTGGGGACTCGGGACAGGAGGTGGGCACGCAGTATTTT.

This sequence joins TRBV10-2 and TRBJ2-1; tentative D call: TRBD1 (5 bases). The V gene lost 4 bases and the J gene lost 1 base, with 8 bases spanning the gap. The CDR3 runs to 14 residues. The germline CDR1 and CDR2 sequences are WSHSY and SAAADI. CDR3 DNA sequence: TGCGCCAGCAGTGCGACAGCGTCCTACAATGAGCAGTTCTTC. Protein: CASSATASYNEQFF.

As DNA, the CDR3 is TGTGCCAGCAGCTTAGGACTAAACGAGCAGTACTTC. It yields the protein CASSLGLNEQYF. The rearrangement joins TRBV11-2 to TRBJ2-7; possible D gene TRBD2, 5 bases. This CDR3 spans 12 amino acids. V lost 1 base to trimming and J lost 5 bases, with 6 bases between them. Looked up from germline, CDR1 is SGHAT and CDR2 is FQNNGV.

Worth noting for this clone: Germline and junction disagree at one end, which may indicate a read error. The chain has TRBV7-9 and TRBJ1-1, with TRBD1 identical over 7 bases. Per the germline V gene, CDR1 is SEHNR and CDR2 is FQNEAQ (reference sequence). There are 15 residues in the CDR3. This CDR3 reads CSSSPPRQGNTEAFF. Here the CDR3 DNA reads TGTTCCAGCAGCCCCCCTCGACAGGGGAACACTGAAGCTTTCTTT.

This clone came up a few times. The chain carries TRBV10-1 and TRBJ2-1; 14 bases match TRBD2. Losses at the gene ends were 5 bases for V and 9 bases for J; bases not matched to a gene: 6. The CDR3 consists of 15 residues. Germline values: CDR1 WNHNN, CDR2 SYGVQD (reference sequence). CDR3 in DNA: TGCGCCAGCAGTAGACTAGCGGGGGGGAATGCTGAGCAGTTCTTC. As protein: CASSRLAGGNAEQFF.

This rearrangement joins TRBV5-4 to TRBJ2-2; no firm D call. V dropped 0 bases and J dropped 7 bases, with 4 bases sitting between them. The CDR3 contains 12 residues. The V gene's germline CDR1 is SGHNT and CDR2 YYREEE (reference sequence). The CDR3 DNA reads TGTGCCAGCAGCTTGGTCAGCGGGGAGCTGTTTTTT. Protein product: CASSLVSGELFF.

The V call is TRBV2, the J call TRBJ2-4, with TRBD2 matching over 7 bases. CDR1 is SNHLY and CDR2 is FYNNEI in the germline V gene. The V gene end was trimmed by 11 bases and the J gene end by 6 bases; junction bases not matched to a gene: 10. This CDR3 is 13 amino acids long. The CDR3 loop is CASEGERGNIQYF. The DNA of the CDR3 is TGTGCCTCCGAGGGCGAGCGGGGAAACATTCAGTACTTC.

This clone was observed a handful of times. The chain recombines TRBV5-1 with TRBJ1-1; no firm D call. CDR1 and CDR2 from the germline V gene are SGHRS and YFSETQ. The CDR3 sequence is 13 residues long. V lost 2 bases, J lost 1 base, and 6 bases lay in between. The CDR3 nucleotides read TGCGCCAGCAGCTTTGAGGGGAACACTGAAGCTTTCTTT. It yields the protein CASSFEGNTEAFF.

This sequence joins TRBV6-7 and TRBJ1-3; TRBD1 is a possible D gene (6 bases). TRBV6-7 is designated an ORF whose function remains uncertain. V dropped 6 bases and J dropped 8 bases, with 23 bases sitting between them. CDR3 size: 16 residues. In nucleotides, the CDR3 is TGTGCCAGCAGGAAAGGGGGACCAAGGTGCGGACACACCATATATTTT. Protein sequence: CASRKGGPRCGHTIYF.

V and J are TRBV7-3 and TRBJ2-1, with 13 bases matching TRBD2. The V and J ends lost 5 bases and 10 bases, in that order; junction bases with no gene match: 8. The CDR3 contains 15 residues. Germline V gene sequence: CDR1 SGHTA, CDR2 FQGTGA. The CDR3 bases are TGTGCCAGCAGCCCGACTAGCGGGGGGACTGGGGAGCAGTTCTTC. Translation: CASSPTSGGTGEQFF.

CDR3 loop: CASSRGQGAYEQYF. The CDR3 DNA follows: TGTGCCAGCAGTCGTGGACAGGGGGCCTACGAGCAGTACTTC. The V and J genes are TRBV6-5 and TRBJ2-7; 10 bases agree with TRBD1. The CDR3 is 14 amino acids. The germline V gene has CDR1 MNHEY and CDR2 SVGAGI. Trimming cost V 5 bases and J 2 bases; bases outside gene matches: 3.

The chain links TRBV5-1 to TRBJ2-3; 8 bases map to TRBD1. CDR3 length: 14 amino acids. Germline-derived CDR1 and CDR2 are SGHRS and YFSETQ. The trim removed 1 base at V and 6 bases at J, leaving 4 bases unmatched. CDR3 region: CASSLPGGGDTQYF. CDR3 in DNA: TGCGCCAGCAGCTTGCCAGGGGGCGGGGATACGCAGTATTTT.

The chain is built from TRBV19 and TRBJ2-6; TRBD1 agrees at 8 bases. Germline trimming cut 5 bases from V and 1 base from J; bases unmatched to any gene: 7. The germline V gene encodes CDR1 LNHDA and CDR2 SQIVND (reference sequence). The CDR3 runs 17 residues. The CDR3 loop reads CASSAGTGLSGANVLTF. The CDR3 DNA reads as TGTGCCAGTAGTGCCGGGACAGGCCTTTCTGGGGCCAACGTCCTGACTTTC.

The rearrangement joins TRBV10-3 to TRBJ1-1; 8 bases map to TRBD1. V was pared by 6 bases and J by 3 bases, with 12 bases of the junction left unmatched. Looked up from germline, CDR1 is ENHRY and CDR2 is SYGVKD. The CDR3 length is 16 residues. The CDR3 DNA sequence: TGTGCCATCAGCACCGACAGGGGATCCCGAGACACTGAAGCTTTCTTT. Translated: CAISTDRGSRDTEAFF.

V and J are TRBV5-3 and TRBJ1-2; 7 bases align to TRBD1. TRBV5-3 is marked as an open reading frame, function uncertain. The CDR3 has 18 amino acids. V trimming: 4 bases; J trimming: 0 bases; junction bases outside the gene matches: 15. The CDR3 nucleotides read TGTGCCAGAAGCCCGCAACCACGTACAGGGGAGCCTAACTATGGCTACACCTTC. It yields the protein CARSPQPRTGEPNYGYTF.

The chain recombines TRBV7-9 with TRBJ2-7, with TRBD1 matching over 12 bases. V was clipped by 0 bases and J by 6 bases; unmatched bases: 3. The CDR3 consists of 15 residues. CDR1 is SEHNR, CDR2 FQNEAQ, per germline (reference sequence). CDR3 sequence (DNA): TGTGCCAGCAGCTTAGCGGGACAGGGGGCGTCCGAGCAGTACTTC. Translating gives CASSLAGQGASEQYF. Using reference TRBV7-9 and TRBJ2-7 for the parts outside the CDR3, the full variable domain is DTGVSQNPRHKITKRGQNVTFRCDPISEHNRLYWYRQTLGQGPEFLTYFQNEAQLEKSRLLSDRFSAERPKGSFSTLEIQRTEQGDSAMYLCASSLAGQGASEQYFGPGTRLTVT.

This clone turned up a few times. The chain combines TRBV29-1 with TRBJ2-7, with 8 nucleotides matching TRBD2. V shed 7 bases and J 3 bases; nucleotides not matched to a gene: 14. Germline V gene data show CDR1 as SQVTM and CDR2 as ANQGSEA. The CDR3 sequence is 15 residues long. As DNA, the CDR3 is TGCAGCGCACTTTATGCGGGGGGAAACCACTACGAGCAGTACTTC. It translates to CSALYAGGNHYEQYF.